This record looks at one T cell receptor beta chain sequence and its context. The target antigen is unknown. V lost 3 bases to trimming and J lost 4 bases, with 18 bases between them. This CDR3 has 16 amino acids. Germline CDR1 SGHTA, CDR2 FQGNSA. The sample is drawn from a study of response to subunit inactivated influenza vaccine. Whole-study findings and limits: It was the authors' suggestion that each seasonal influenza vaccination recruits few new T cells.

TCRdb reprocessed the RT-PCR reads via MiXCR and lists one record per CDR3 protein. The sample carries around 540,000 distinct CDR3 sequences, 10% to 15% recorded once. This clonotype was obtained from a man aged 50-60 years who received an inactivated influenza vaccine. This sequence joins TRBV7-2 and TRBJ1-2; no clear D gene. The starting material was PBMCs from blood, obtained on the day of vaccination. For the CDR3, the DNA is TGTGCCAGCAGCTTGCAGTCCTCCGCGATTCCCTATGGCTACACCTTC. Residues: CASSLQSSAIPYGYTF. Variable domain in full (rest from reference TRBV7-2 and TRBJ1-2): GAGVSQSPSNKVTEKGKDVELRCDPISGHTALYWYRQSLGQGLEFLIYFQGNSAPDKSGLPSDRFSAERTGGSVSTLTIQRTQQEDSAVYLCASSLQSSAIPYGYTFGSGTRLTVV.